Presented here are 14 T cell receptor beta chains from one specimen sequenced in a study of OX40 agonist ivuxolimab in advanced cancers. Some clones are missing from TCRdb's copy, which holds only in-frame ones; the method was immunoSEQ multiplex PCR. The table has 77,000 or so clones, 92% seen once. Sequenced material: CD4+ or CD8+ T cells sorted from blood, taken in a trial of the OX40 agonist ivuxolimab. The origin of the receptors is an adult with an advanced solid tumor such as melanoma, head and neck, liver or kidney cancer.

The V call is TRBV7-9, the J call TRBJ2-1; perhaps TRBD2 as D (7 bases). V lost 11 bases and J 10 bases, leaving 24 bases between the germline ends. The CDR3 has 14 amino acids. Germline CDR1 and CDR2: SEHNR and FQNEAQ (reference sequence). In DNA form, the CDR3 reads TGTGCCCTCTCCCCGGGGGGCGGAGATTGGGAGCAGTTCTTC. Translating gives CALSPGGGDWEQFF.

This rearrangement joins TRBV11-2 to TRBJ2-1; 9 nucleotides agree with TRBD2. There are 16 residues in the CDR3. Per the germline V gene, CDR1 is SGHAT and CDR2 is FQNNGV. Germline trimming cut 4 bases from V and 4 bases from J; bases unmatched to any gene: 8. CDR3 nucleotide sequence: TGTGCCAGCAGCTCCCGTAGCGGGAGCAGGTACAATGAGCAGTTCTTC. It encodes CASSSRSGSRYNEQFF.

In DNA form, the CDR3 reads TGTGCCAGCAGCGTACTCTCTGGGGCCAACGTCCTGACTTTC. The encoded protein is CASSVLSGANVLTF. The rearrangement links TRBV5-4 to TRBJ2-6; no clear D gene. V lost 4 bases, J lost 0 bases, and 5 bases lay in between. CDR1 and CDR2 from the germline V gene are SGHNT and YYREEE (reference sequence). This CDR3 is built from 14 residues.

The J gene is TRBJ2-7, the V gene TRBV6-6; D unclear. The CDR3 has 14 amino acids. Germline lookup yields CDR1 MNHNY and CDR2 SVGAGI (reference sequence). Trimming removed 7 bases at V and 1 base at J, with 14 bases between. CDR3 sequence reads: CASTSRWSSYEQYF. For the CDR3, the DNA is TGTGCCAGCACCTCAAGGTGGTCTTCCTACGAGCAGTACTTC.

The chain links TRBV6-6 to TRBJ1-2; 7 positions agree with TRBD1. The germline V gene has CDR1 MNHNY and CDR2 SVGAGI (reference sequence). J lost 2 bases, V lost 3 bases, and 3 bases had no gene match. The CDR3 runs to 14 residues. The CDR3 loop reads CASSYTGENYGYTF. The CDR3 DNA is TGTGCCAGCAGTTATACAGGGGAGAACTATGGCTACACCTTC.

This clone was found once. The rearrangement joins TRBV19 to TRBJ1-1, with D unresolved. The CDR3 runs 16 residues. Germline V CDR1 and CDR2: LNHDA, SQIVND (reference sequence). The V gene lost 4 bases and the J gene lost 4 bases, with 19 bases spanning the gap. Here the CDR3 DNA reads TGTGCCAGTAGTAAGTACTCCGAAGGGTGGACCACTGAAGCTTTCTTT. Translation: CASSKYSEGWTTEAFF.

The gene calls are TRBV7-9 and TRBJ2-7; TRBD1 aligns across 7 bases. Germline trimming cut 0 bases from V and 4 bases from J; bases unmatched to any gene: 15. Germline V gene sequence: CDR1 SEHNR, CDR2 FQNEAQ (reference sequence). The CDR3 has 18 amino acids. For the CDR3, the DNA is TGTGCCAGCAGCTTAGCAGGCGGTGGGGACAGTTTAATATACGAGCAGTACTTC. It is translated as CASSLAGGGDSLIYEQYF.

CDR3 nucleotide sequence: TGTGCCATCACTCGAGGGTTGAACACTGAAGCTTTCTTT. Protein product: CAITRGLNTEAFF. This sequence joins TRBV10-3 and TRBJ1-1; no reliable D call. The V end was cut by 7 bases, the J end by 0 bases, with 9 bases between. The CDR3 contains 13 residues. CDR1 is ENHRY and CDR2 is SYGVKD in the germline V gene.

The chain couples TRBV19 to TRBJ2-2, with D possibly TRBD1 on 6 matching bases. The V and J ends lost 7 bases and 5 bases respectively, with 11 bases between them. Germline assignment: CDR1 LNHDA and CDR2 SQIVND (reference sequence). CDR3 size: 13 residues. Here the CDR3 reads CASTEGGTGELFF. The CDR3, as DNA: TGTGCCAGTACCGAAGGGGGAACCGGGGAGCTGTTTTTT.

The chain combines TRBV28 with TRBJ1-5, with TRBD1 matching 10 bases. CDR3 length equals 14 residues. V shed 8 bases and J 6 bases; nucleotides not matched to a gene: 7. Germline V gene lookup returns CDR1 MDHEN and CDR2 SYDVKM. As DNA, the CDR3 is TGTGCCAGCCACTCCCGGGACAGGGGTCAGCCCCAGCATTTT. Its protein is CASHSRDRGQPQHF.

The V and J genes are TRBV4-3 and TRBJ2-5, with a weak D call TRBD2 (5 bases). The J call could be wrong; TRBJ2-7 is a better fit for the DNA end. The CDR3 is 15 amino acids. CDR1 is LGHNA and CDR2 is YSLEER in the germline V gene. As DNA, the CDR3 is TGCGCCAGCAGCCAAGATCGGACTGGCTCCTACGAGCAGTACTTC. The encoded protein is CASSQDRTGSYEQYF.

This clone showed up just once. J is TRBJ2-2 and V is TRBV19, with 7 bases matching TRBD1. CDR1 LNHDA and CDR2 SQIVND come from the germline V gene (reference sequence). This CDR3 comprises 15 residues. The V and J ends lost 3 bases and 6 bases, in that order; junction bases with no gene match: 7. This chain's CDR3 is CASSISGGTAGELFF. The CDR3, as DNA: TGTGCCAGTAGTATCTCAGGGGGTACGGCCGGGGAGCTGTTTTTT.

The CDR3 bases are TGTGCCAGCAGCTTCCCGGGTAGCCGGAACACTGAAGCTTTCTTT. As protein: CASSFPGSRNTEAFF. J is TRBJ1-1 and V is TRBV7-8; no reliable D call. This CDR3 region has 15 residues. V lost 3 bases, J lost 1 base, and 12 bases lay in between. The germline V gene has CDR1 SGHVS and CDR2 FQNEAQ.

The V and J genes are TRBV6-5 and TRBJ2-7; D may be TRBD2 (5 bases). Germline-derived CDR1 and CDR2 are MNHEY and SVGAGI. The CDR3 runs 15 residues. Trimming took 6 bases from V and 0 from J, leaving 15 bases between them. CDR3 region: CASRRGKYPSYEQYF. The CDR3 nucleotides are TGTGCCAGCAGACGGGGAAAGTACCCCTCCTACGAGCAGTACTTC.